This T cell receptor (beta chain) originates from a study of T cell responses to AZD1222 COVID-19 vaccine (TCRdb year 2021). With respect to the entire study: TCR sequencing was performed for 230 to 250 trial participants, of whom around 210 were given two doses of AZD1222 and approximately 25 were given two doses of MenACWY control vaccine. Trial participants were enrolled into age subgroups of 18-55, 56-69 and 70-plus years, which contained around 150, 28 and 57 TCR-sequenced participants, respectively.

Study-level results and caveats: The 56-69-year group was small, and its depth increase did not reach significance, likely because of low power. Only 5 to 7 AZD1222 recipients were SARS-CoV-2 seropositive at baseline, limiting conclusions about previously exposed vaccinees. Reportedly, close to half of the unique spike-specific TCRs recognized epitopes lying outside the regions that are mutated in the B.1.351 and B.1.1.7 variants. The vaccine-associated CD4 TCRs covered the entire spike protein, and the dominant responses fell in regions 160-218 and 743-854. Because no day 14 peak-response samples were available, the repertoires could be characterized only after the peak T cell response. Participants were mostly white British and included more females than males, and it was suggested by the authors that clonal diversity may have been underestimated. A significant rise in spike-specific TCR breadth and depth was observed after two AZD1222 doses relative to day 0 and relative to MenACWY recipients.

The CDR3 covers 16 residues, taking in both the cysteine and the phenylalanine. Kept here is only the CDR3 DNA, which spans 48 bases and is read in frame from base 1. Per the germline V gene (reference sequence), LNHDA is the CDR1 and SQIVND is the CDR2. V trim: 7 bases; J trim: 1 base; unmatched bases: 9. Comment on this clone: Its specific antigen is unknown. Base qualities are missing; no much larger clone stands one base away.

The CDR3 regions of human TCRbeta chains were analyzed by immunosequencing. As for how the authors treated the data: Repertoire TCRs were matched against a reference library of SARS-CoV-2-specific TCRs generated with the MIRA antigen-specificity platform. Breadth meant the fraction of unique TCRs that were SARS-CoV-2-associated, whereas depth meant the fraction of total T cells that were SARS-CoV-2-associated. Using the MIRA data, every spike-specific TCR was mapped to the spike region that the TCR reacted to and assigned to either a CD4 or a CD8 class. Log10-transformed breadth and depth values were compared by one-way ANOVA with Sidak's multiple comparisons tests. Held by TCRdb, this immuneACCESS table contains in-frame sequences only and omits some clones. Under half of the omission traces to an unresolved V gene where checked; the cause of the rest is unknown. V, J and clone size derive from that table, while D and trimming were established from the DNA sequence. This sample gives some 120,000 clones in total; roughly 87% of them show up just once. Of the sample, around 5.3% is held by the ten largest clones.

The sample's time point label, in plain terms: about 28 days (+/-7) after the second vaccine dose. AZD1222 recipients whose second dose came at about 4 weeks and those whose second dose came at about 12 weeks were combined into one group, since spike-specific TCR depth and breadth did not differ between the two schedules. Vaccinee samples came from UK trials COV001 and COV002, including a single-blind randomized controlled phase 2/3 trial of AZD1222 (ChAdOx1 nCoV-19) in healthy adults. For TCRbeta chain sequencing, PBMC samples from trial participants were taken at day 0 and at day 28 after the second dose.

The sequenced sample was peripheral blood, obtained 28 days after the second AZD1222 dose. In this chain, TRBV19 is recombined with TRBJ2-3, with TRBD2 identical over 9 junction bases. This receptor was identified in an adult who received the AZD1222 COVID-19 vaccine. The DNA sequence reads TGTGCCAGTACCCTTGGACGCGGGGGGGGCACAGATACGCAGTATTTT. It is translated as CASTLGRGGGTDTQYF.